This TCR beta chain came from a study of blood T cell repertoires in COVID-19 (dated by TCRdb to about 2020). In terms of the full investigation: Collaborator samples came from the United States, Italy and Spain and covered acute and convalescent phases of COVID-19. The prospective study material was composed of cDNA or gDNA derived from T cells, B-cell-depleted T cells, or PBMCs. Subjects who had been exposed to COVID-19, were actively infected with it, or had recovered from it provided the deeply sampled blood TCRbeta repertoires that made up the dataset. The repertoires were made available in a free public database intended to serve as a resource for research on the immune response to SARS-CoV-2. Samples came from the ongoing ImmuneRACE study (first 160 participants) plus 1,254 subjects from 6 global collaborators. The sample metadata nearly always contained a de-identified subject ID, COVID-19 status, age in years and sex. HLA class I and class II types, where available, came from metadata supplied by the sample provider rather than from assay-based typing. Paper-wide results and their limitations: The quantity of clinical and demographic metadata differed by source and by participant and was supplied without curation.

On this clone itself: Its antigen specificity is not known. No qualities accompany the bases; no much larger clone lies one base away.

Collaborating institutions collected whole blood in K2EDTA tubes following their own protocols. For TCRbeta analysis, collaborators shipped samples in one of three forms: frozen whole blood, isolated PBMCs, or DNA extracted from either of those sample types. The junction shows trimming of 2 bases on V and 5 bases on J, and the gene matches do not reach 12 bases of it. In the germline V gene, CDR1 corresponds to SGHDN and CDR2 to FVKESK. The CDR3 sequence holds 17 residues, the cysteine and phenylalanine included. CDR3 DNA is the only sequence kept; it has 51 bases, read in frame from the first base. TCRbeta CDR3 regions were amplified from genomic DNA using the immunoSEQ Assay, a bias-controlled multiplex PCR. Processing in the source paper ran as follows. Nucleated cell counts per sample were estimated from amplification of reference gene primers within the assay. Sequence reads were collapsed and filtered to measure the absolute abundance of every unique TCRbeta CDR3 rearrangement. For each sample, productive Simpson clonality was calculated as the square root of Simpson's diversity index across productive rearrangements. What TCRdb holds here is the immuneACCESS table cut down to in-frame rearrangements. Part of the clones is not present; checked against another copy, under half of the missing clones reflect an unresolved V gene, and the others are unexplained. V and J calls and clone size are those listed in that table; D and trimming were worked out from the DNA. This sample has some 48,000 clones in its table, and around 88% of those were observed once. Clones ranked in the top ten supply approximately 15% of the sample.

The source material was peripheral blood. This sequence uses TRBV14 and TRBJ2-5, and 9 bases in between align with TRBD1. The TCR sequence derives from a human donor in a cohort sampled during active COVID-19. The sequenced DNA is TGTGCCAGCAGCCAAACCCGGCCGGGACAGGGTCGGGAGACCCAGTACTTC. This codes for CASSQTRPGQGRETQYF.